The 30 T cell receptor beta chains presented below share a single source sample, sequenced in a study of human thymus T cells. Some clones are missing from TCRdb's copy, which holds only in-frame ones; the method was immunoSEQ multiplex PCR. The data hold around 44,000 clones, with approximately 93% observed a single time. The sequenced material came from blood. The receptors shown here come from a boy in the first two years of life with a congenital heart defect but otherwise immunologically healthy.

CDR3 nucleotide sequence: TGTGCCAGCAGCCTTTGGGACAGTTCCTACGAGCAGTACTTC. Translated: CASSLWDSSYEQYF. The rearrangement joins TRBV9 to TRBJ2-7; 7 positions agree with TRBD1. Trimming at V came to 4 bases and at J to 1 base, leaving 5 bases not matched to a gene. Germline-derived CDR1 and CDR2 are SGDLS and YYNGEE. The CDR3 is 14 residues long.

The rearrangement joins TRBV19 to TRBJ2-7; TRBD1 matches 7 bases. V lost 1 base, J lost 3 bases, and 0 bases stayed unmatched. Germline V gene data show CDR1 as LNHDA and CDR2 as SQIVND (reference sequence). The CDR3 has 13 residues. DNA of the CDR3: TGTGCCAGTAGTATAGCAGGGGGCTACGAGCAGTACTTC. It encodes CASSIAGGYEQYF.

The chain couples TRBV19 to TRBJ1-5; D remains unclear. The CDR3 has 13 amino acids. With 5 bases removed from V and 2 bases from J, the gap between germline ends came to 7 bases. Per the germline V gene, CDR1 is LNHDA and CDR2 is SQIVND (reference sequence). CDR3 protein: CASSWQGNQPQHF. Here the CDR3 DNA reads TGTGCCAGTAGTTGGCAGGGCAATCAGCCCCAGCATTTT. Together with reference TRBV19 and TRBJ1-5, the CDR3 gives the full variable domain: DGGITQSPKYLFRKEGQNVTLSCEQNLNHDAMYWYRQDPGQGLRLIYYSQIVNDFQKGDIAEGYSVSREKKESFPLTVTSAQKNPTAFYLCASSWQGNQPQHFGDGTRLSIL.

This chain joins TRBV28 and TRBJ2-3; D is possibly TRBD1 (5 bases). Germline lookup yields CDR1 MDHEN and CDR2 SYDVKM. Trimming left V 4 bases short and J 5 bases short, with 13 bases between. The CDR3 contains 14 residues. The CDR3: CASSSLGQGDTQYF. The CDR3 DNA follows: TGTGCCAGCAGTTCTTTGGGTCAGGGAGATACGCAGTATTTT.

The rearrangement joins TRBV19 to TRBJ1-6, with unresolved D. CDR1 is LNHDA and CDR2 is SQIVND in the germline V gene (reference sequence). The length of the CDR3 is 13 residues. V was shortened by 0 bases and J by 7 bases, with 4 bases between the two germline ends. This CDR3 is CASSIEPNSPLHF. The CDR3, as DNA: TGTGCCAGTAGTATAGAACCCAATTCACCCCTCCACTTT.

This sequence joins TRBV4-1 and TRBJ2-3; 10 positions agree with TRBD2. CDR3 length: 16 residues. Germline loops: CDR1 MGHRA, CDR2 YSYEKL. J was trimmed by 1 base and V by 4 bases; bases with no gene match: 5. The CDR3, as DNA: TGCGCCAGCAGCCCCCGGACTAGCGGACGCACAGATACGCAGTATTTT. Its translation is CASSPRTSGRTDTQYF.

This chain links TRBV9 with TRBJ2-2; D may be TRBD2 (5 bases). Trimming removed 0 bases at V and 0 bases at J, with 6 bases between. The CDR3 sequence is 15 residues long. Germline assignment: CDR1 SGDLS and CDR2 YYNGEE. The DNA of the CDR3 is TGTGCCAGCAGCGTAGGAGGGACGAACACCGGGGAGCTGTTTTTT. The encoded protein is CASSVGGTNTGELFF.

This chain connects TRBV9 to TRBJ2-3; 13 bases are a match to TRBD2. The CDR3 runs 16 residues. Germline V CDR1 and CDR2: SGDLS, YYNGEE. Losses at the gene ends were 3 bases for V and 4 bases for J; bases not matched to a gene: 5. In nucleotides, the CDR3 is TGTGCCAGCAGCGCTCCACTAGCGGGGGGGCCAGATACGCAGTATTTT. Amino acid sequence: CASSAPLAGGPDTQYF.

This clone was seen a handful of times. The chain recombines TRBV10-3 with TRBJ1-2; D is ambiguous. Trimming pared 11 bases from V and 3 bases from J, leaving 13 bases between. Germline V gene data show CDR1 as ENHRY and CDR2 as SYGVKD. The CDR3 loop spans 12 amino acids. The chain's CDR3 is CAVRPGDYGYTF. The CDR3 coding sequence is TGTGCCGTGCGCCCCGGAGACTATGGCTACACCTTC.

V is TRBV7-9 and J is TRBJ2-2; possibly TRBD1 for D (7 bases). Trimming removed 5 bases at V and 5 bases at J, with 21 bases between. The CDR3 length is 17 residues. Germline V CDR1 and CDR2: SEHNR, FQNEAQ (reference sequence). The CDR3 DNA sequence: TGTGCCAGCAGCCCCAGGCAGGGGGGCGAGGGGACCGGGGAGCTGTTTTTT. Protein product: CASSPRQGGEGTGELFF.

CDR3 protein: CASSQLAGNYEQYF. The CDR3 DNA is TGCGCCAGCAGCCAACTAGCGGGGAACTACGAGCAGTACTTC. This chain joins TRBV5-1 and TRBJ2-7; 10 nucleotides line up with TRBD2. The CDR3 runs 14 residues. V shed 4 bases, J shed 3 bases, and the junction held 4 bases outside the gene matches. The germline V gene has CDR1 SGHRS and CDR2 YFSETQ.

The V and J genes are TRBV5-4 and TRBJ1-1, with D perhaps TRBD1 (5 bases). CDR1 and CDR2 (germline): SGHNT, YYREEE (reference sequence). The CDR3 covers 15 residues. V gave up 2 bases and J gave up 1 base, with 12 bases separating them. This chain's CDR3 is CASSFQGARNTEAFF. The CDR3 bases are TGTGCCAGCAGCTTTCAAGGGGCGCGGAACACTGAAGCTTTCTTT. Full variable domain (missing parts from reference TRBV5-4 and TRBJ1-1): ETGVTQSPTHLIKTRGQQVTLRCSSQSGHNTVSWYQQALGQGPQFIFQYYREEENGRGNFPPRFSGLQFPNYSSELNVNALELDDSALYLCASSFQGARNTEAFFGQGTRLTVV.

V usage is TRBV7-8 and J usage is TRBJ1-4, with no clear D. The CDR3 extends over 11 amino acids. The ends were cut back, 2 bases at V and 5 bases at J, with 0 bases in the middle. The germline V gene encodes CDR1 SGHVS and CDR2 FQNEAQ. Here the CDR3 DNA reads TGTGCCAGCAGCTTAAATGAAAAACTGTTTTTT. It encodes CASSLNEKLFF.

Written as DNA, the CDR3 is TGTGCCAGCAGCTTGGCGCGGGGGGGTTACAATGAGCAGTTCTTC. It translates to CASSLARGGYNEQFF. The J gene is TRBJ2-1, the V gene TRBV5-6; 9 nucleotides match TRBD2. J lost 4 bases, V lost 0 bases, and 2 bases had no gene match. There are 15 residues in the CDR3. Looked up from germline, CDR1 is SGHDT and CDR2 is YYEEEE.

This clone was observed a single time. CDR3 amino acids: CASSGLAGLTDTQYF. The CDR3 bases are TGTGCCAGCAGTGGTCTAGCGGGGCTCACAGATACGCAGTATTTT. V is TRBV6-1 and J is TRBJ2-3; TRBD2 aligns across 9 bases. From germline, CDR1 is MNHNS and CDR2 SASEGT. CDR3 length: 15 amino acids. V dropped 4 bases and J dropped 2; count of bases not matched to a gene: 4.

V gene TRBV2 combines with J gene TRBJ2-7; 8 bases are a match to TRBD2. Germline V gene lookup returns CDR1 SNHLY and CDR2 FYNNEI. CDR3 size: 14 residues. The junction had 8 bases not matched to a gene; V was cut back by 7 bases and J by 3 bases. The CDR3 spells CASKYGGASYEQYF. CDR3 in DNA: TGTGCCAGCAAATACGGGGGGGCGAGCTACGAGCAGTACTTC. Looking up the rest from reference TRBV2 and TRBJ2-7 gives the full variable domain: EPEVTQTPSHQVTQMGQEVILRCVPISNHLYFYWYRQILGQKVEFLVSFYNNEISEKSEIFDDQFSVERPDGSNFTLKIRSTKLEDSAMYFCASKYGGASYEQYFGPGTRLTVT.

J is TRBJ2-5 and V is TRBV5-4; 13 nucleotides agree with TRBD2. V was clipped by 1 base and J by 4 bases; unmatched bases: 1. The CDR3 runs 15 residues. The germline V gene has CDR1 SGHNT and CDR2 YYREEE (reference sequence). CDR3 amino acids: CASSLTSGGAETQYF. Here the CDR3 DNA reads TGTGCCAGCAGCTTGACTAGCGGGGGGGCAGAGACCCAGTACTTC.

In this sample, this clone turned up once. The rearrangement joins TRBV6-1 to TRBJ2-5; the D is unclear. CDR1 MNHNS and CDR2 SASEGT come from the germline V gene. The CDR3 totals 10 residues. The V end was cut by 11 bases, the J end by 4 bases, with 8 bases between. Written as DNA, the CDR3 is TGTGCCTCAAAAGGAGAGACCCAGTACTTC. Translating it yields CASKGETQYF.

V gene TRBV6-5 combines with J gene TRBJ2-2; the D gene could be TRBD1 or TRBD2 (5 bases each). Trimming took off 6 bases at V and 1 base at J, with 9 bases between the two ends. The CDR3 sequence is 14 residues long. Germline assignment: CDR1 MNHEY and CDR2 SVGAGI. The CDR3 is CASSRDGNTGELFF. The CDR3 region has the DNA TGTGCCAGCAGCCGGGACGGGAACACCGGGGAGCTGTTTTTT.

This clone was seen just once. The V gene is TRBV19, the J gene TRBJ1-2, with D maybe TRBD1 (5 bases). CDR1 and CDR2 from the germline V gene are LNHDA and SQIVND (reference sequence). CDR3 length equals 12 residues. The V end lost 3 bases, the J end lost 3 bases, and 5 bases lay between the germline ends. The DNA of the CDR3 is TGTGCCAGTAGTATGGGACACTATGGCTACACCTTC. Protein sequence: CASSMGHYGYTF.

The V call is TRBV11-2, the J call TRBJ2-7; 8 bases are shared with TRBD1. With V trimmed by 1 base and J by 12 bases, 5 bases remained unmatched. The germline V gene has CDR1 SGHAT and CDR2 FQNNGV. The CDR3 runs 12 residues. DNA of the CDR3: TGTGCCAGCAGCTTAGGTTTGGGGACAGGGTACTTC. Translated: CASSLGLGTGYF.

The chain combines TRBV5-1 with TRBJ1-1; 8 bases line up with TRBD1. There are 13 residues in the CDR3. Germline CDR1 SGHRS, CDR2 YFSETQ. J gave up 7 bases and V 5 bases, and 7 bases lay outside the gene matches. The CDR3: CASRPGTGGEAFF. CDR3 coding DNA: TGCGCCAGCAGGCCGGGGACAGGTGGTGAAGCTTTCTTT.

In its sample, this clone was seen once. The chain has TRBV30 and TRBJ2-5; tentative D call: TRBD2 (6 bases). The CDR3 sequence is 15 residues long. Germline loops: CDR1 GTSNPN, CDR2 SVGIG (reference sequence). V lost 0 bases to trimming and J lost 3 bases, with 14 bases between them. This CDR3 reads CAWSVGTLREETQYF. CDR3 sequence (DNA): TGTGCCTGGAGTGTAGGGACTCTCCGGGAAGAGACCCAGTACTTC.

The chain uses TRBV7-8 and TRBJ2-1; TRBD2 agrees at 12 bases. V gave up 2 bases and J gave up 12 bases; unmatched junction bases: 8. Germline V gene lookup returns CDR1 SGHVS and CDR2 FQNEAQ. The CDR3 is 15 amino acids. The CDR3 sequence is CASSLRASGGAGQFF. CDR3 nucleotide sequence: TGTGCCAGCAGCTTAAGGGCTAGCGGGGGGGCCGGGCAGTTCTTC. Looking up the rest from reference TRBV7-8 and TRBJ2-1 gives the full variable domain: GAGVSQSPRYKVAKRGQDVALRCDPISGHVSLFWYQQALGQGPEFLTYFQNEAQLDKSGLPSDRFFAERPEGSVSTLKIQRTQQEDSAVYLCASSLRASGGAGQFFGPGTRLTVL.

This chain links TRBV4-3 with TRBJ2-7, with a possible D match to TRBD2 (5 bases). V shed 0 bases and J shed 0 bases, with 9 bases lying between them. The germline V gene has CDR1 LGHNA and CDR2 YSLEER. The length of the CDR3 is 15 residues. The CDR3 is CASSQDSASSYEQYF. In DNA, the CDR3 is TGCGCCAGCAGCCAAGATAGCGCTAGCTCCTACGAGCAGTACTTC.

The CDR3 sequence: CASSIRTGGGNTIYF. DNA of the CDR3: TGCGCCAGCAGCATAAGGACAGGAGGTGGAAACACCATATATTTT. The gene calls are TRBV5-1 and TRBJ1-3; 7 nucleotides line up with TRBD1. The CDR3 has 15 amino acids. CDR1 SGHRS and CDR2 YFSETQ come from the germline V gene. Trimming took 4 bases from V and 3 from J; bases not matched to a gene: 7. The whole variable domain, remainder taken from reference TRBV5-1 and TRBJ1-3, is KAGVTQTPRYLIKTRGQQVTLSCSPISGHRSVSWYQQTPGQGLQFLFEYFSETQRNKGNFPGRFSGRQFSNSRSEMNVSTLELGDSALYLCASSIRTGGGNTIYFGEGSWLTVV.

CDR3 coding DNA: TGTGCCAGCAGCTTGGGACTAGCGGGGCACACCGGGGAGCTGTTTTTT. It specifies CASSLGLAGHTGELFF. This chain connects TRBV9 to TRBJ2-2; TRBD2 aligns across 13 bases. V gave up 4 bases and J gave up 3 bases; unmatched junction bases: 3. Germline assignment: CDR1 SGDLS and CDR2 YYNGEE. This CDR3 is built from 16 residues.

The chain joins TRBV4-3 to TRBJ1-5; D ambiguous. The V end was cut by 2 bases, the J end by 0 bases, with 8 bases between. The CDR3 is made up of 15 amino acids. Germline V CDR1 and CDR2: LGHNA, YSLEER. CDR3 region: CASSQQRFSNQPQHF. The CDR3 DNA sequence: TGCGCCAGCAGCCAACAAAGGTTTAGCAATCAGCCCCAGCATTTT.

The rearrangement links TRBV7-9 to TRBJ2-7; D is possibly TRBD1 (5 bases). This CDR3 comprises 12 residues. Looked up from germline, CDR1 is SEHNR and CDR2 is FQNEAQ (reference sequence). The V gene lost 6 bases and the J gene lost 6 bases, with 12 bases spanning the gap. The CDR3 region has the DNA TGTGCCAGCAGTACCGACAGAGCCGAGCAGTACTTC. Translated: CASSTDRAEQYF.

The chain links TRBV6-9 to TRBJ1-3; D not resolved. This CDR3 has 16 residues. Germline values: CDR1 MNHGY, CDR2 SVAAGI. Trimming shortened V by 6 bases and J by 0 bases, and 15 bases separated the two germline ends. CDR3 residues: CASSSTGRSSGNTIYF. In DNA form, the CDR3 reads TGTGCCAGCAGCTCAACCGGACGGTCCTCTGGAAACACCATATATTTT.